A single sample gave rise to the 3 T cell receptor beta chains below, sequenced in a study of cytomegalovirus exposure and HLA in healthy donors. Primers: 60 Vbeta forward and 13 Jbeta reverse. Sequencing used immunoSEQ multiplex PCR; TCRdb keeps in-frame clones, though not all of them. This table has roughly 99,000 clones, about 74% appearing once. The sequencing input was PBMCs. These receptor sequences come from a male donor in good health and CMV-seronegative.

The chain joins TRBV6-1 to TRBJ2-3, with 8 bases that match TRBD1. Germline CDR1 reads MNHNS; CDR2 reads SASEGT. J gave up 3 bases and V 6 bases, and 8 bases lay outside the gene matches. This CDR3 has 15 amino acids. The CDR3 coding sequence is TGTGCCAGCAGCCTGGACAGGGTTAGAACAGATACGCAGTATTTT. Amino acid sequence: CASSLDRVRTDTQYF.

This chain links TRBV19 with TRBJ2-1, with 15 bases that match TRBD2. Germline V CDR1 and CDR2: LNHDA, SQIVND (reference sequence). The J segment lost 4 bases and the V segment lost 0 bases, leaving 7 bases of the junction unmatched. The CDR3 loop spans 19 amino acids. As DNA, the CDR3 is TGTGCCAGTAGTATAGATCTCCCGGGACTAGCGGGAGGATACAATGAGCAGTTCTTC. Protein sequence: CASSIDLPGLAGGYNEQFF.

In nucleotides, the CDR3 is TGTGCCAGCAGCAAGGGTAGCGGGAGGTCGAATGAGCAGTTCTTC. Its protein product is CASSKGSGRSNEQFF. The chain uses TRBV7-2 and TRBJ2-1; 10 positions agree with TRBD2. V was pared by 5 bases and J by 7 bases, with 8 bases of the junction left unmatched. This CDR3 region has 15 residues. The germline V gene has CDR1 SGHTA and CDR2 FQGNSA. Filled out from reference TRBV7-2 and TRBJ2-1, the complete variable domain reads GAGVSQSPSNKVTEKGKDVELRCDPISGHTALYWYRQSLGQGLEFLIYFQGNSAPDKSGLPSDRFSAERTGGSVSTLTIQRTQQEDSAVYLCASSKGSGRSNEQFFGPGTRLTVL.